The 10 T cell receptor beta chains given below trace back to one sample, sequenced in a study of cytomegalovirus exposure and HLA in healthy donors. The PCR was carried out with 60 Vbeta primers and 13 Jbeta primers. Only in-frame clones appear in the TCRdb table, and some are missing; sequencing was by immunoSEQ multiplex PCR. Altogether 80,000 or so clones are present, about 60% being singletons, with the ten largest covering 5.7%. Sequences were obtained from PBMCs. The source is a man aged 30 to 39 in good health and CMV-seropositive.

The CDR3 sequence is CASSSGVSGDEQFF. Here the CDR3 DNA reads TGTGCCAGCAGCTCCGGAGTCTCCGGTGATGAGCAGTTCTTC. The rearrangement uses TRBV9 and TRBJ2-1; no definite D call. The V and J ends lost 4 bases and 8 bases respectively, with 16 bases between them. The CDR3 spans 14 residues. CDR1 SGDLS and CDR2 YYNGEE come from the germline V gene.

The chain has TRBV15 and TRBJ2-7; a possible D gene is TRBD1 (5 bases). The V end was cut by 0 bases, the J end by 0 bases, with 12 bases between. The CDR3 runs 16 residues. Germline CDR1 and CDR2: LNHNV and YYDKDF (reference sequence). CDR3 in DNA: TGTGCCACCAGCAGAGATGGGGCCAGAAACTCCTACGAGCAGTACTTC. Its protein is CATSRDGARNSYEQYF. The entire variable domain, with the rest obtained from reference TRBV15 and TRBJ2-7, is as follows: DAMVIQNPRYQVTQFGKPVTLSCSQTLNHNVMYWYQQKSSQAPKLLFHYYDKDFNNEADTPDNFQSRRPNTSFCFLDIRSPGLGDTAMYLCATSRDGARNSYEQYFGPGTRLTVT.

This clone has more than one count but fewer than ten. The chain has TRBV6-5 and TRBJ1-1; possible D gene TRBD1, 5 bases. Germline CDR1 is MNHEY and CDR2 is SVGAGI. The CDR3 has 14 residues. The ends were cut back, 5 bases at V and 5 bases at J, with 15 bases in the middle. CDR3 nucleotide sequence: TGTGCCAGCAGTCCCCAGGGATTAGGGACTGAAGCTTTCTTT. Translating gives CASSPQGLGTEAFF.

CDR3 bases: TGTGCCAGCAGCTTACCCCCAAGACTAGCGGGAGTTCACAATGAGCAGTTCTTC. This encodes CASSLPPRLAGVHNEQFF. V gene TRBV7-9 combines with J gene TRBJ2-1, with 12 bases matching TRBD2. Germline V gives CDR1 SEHNR, CDR2 FQNEAQ (reference sequence). V was clipped by 2 bases and J by 5 bases; unmatched bases: 10. The CDR3 is 18 amino acids.

The chain joins TRBV2 to TRBJ1-2, with a weak D call TRBD1 (5 bases). The CDR3 runs 12 residues. V was cut by 4 bases and J by 8 bases, with 11 bases left in between. CDR1 and CDR2 from the germline V gene are SNHLY and FYNNEI. The CDR3 region is CASSVGAGGYTF. The CDR3 DNA reads TGTGCCAGCAGTGTTGGGGCAGGAGGCTACACCTTC.

This clone occurred once. Compared with germline, one end of the junction differs, possibly owing to a read error. V and J are TRBV12-5 and TRBJ1-4; 10 bases are shared with TRBD1. The CDR3 extends over 11 amino acids. The germline V gene encodes CDR1 LGHNT and CDR2 FRNRAP. The CDR3 region is CASGTDRGTSF. The CDR3 DNA reads as TGTGCTAGTGGGACGGACAGGGGGACTTCTTTT.

This clone was seen more than once but under ten times. The chain links TRBV30 to TRBJ1-2; D unresolved. The CDR3 loop spans 14 amino acids. The V gene lost 3 bases and the J gene lost 8 bases, with 19 bases spanning the gap. Germline loops: CDR1 GTSNPN, CDR2 SVGIG (reference sequence). The CDR3: CAWSIGLWSLGYTF. CDR3 sequence (DNA): TGTGCCTGGAGCATCGGTCTTTGGTCGCTGGGCTACACCTTC.

This clone was detected a few times. The rearrangement uses TRBV9 and TRBJ1-1, with D possibly being TRBD1 (6 bases). The CDR3 is 15 residues long. V dropped 3 bases and J dropped 4 bases, with 16 bases sitting between them. The germline V gene has CDR1 SGDLS and CDR2 YYNGEE. The CDR3 sequence: CASSGPLGGFTEAFF. Here the CDR3 DNA reads TGTGCCAGCAGCGGCCCTCTAGGGGGTTTCACTGAAGCTTTCTTT.

This clone came up a few times. This chain links TRBV5-1 with TRBJ2-2; D ambiguous. The germline V and J ends were trimmed by 2 bases and 7 bases, with 12 bases remaining between them. CDR3 length: 14 residues. The germline V gene has CDR1 SGHRS and CDR2 YFSETQ. CDR3 residues: CASSFNKFSGELFF. As DNA, the CDR3 is TGCGCCAGCAGCTTCAATAAGTTCAGCGGGGAGCTGTTTTTT.

The gene calls are TRBV6-4 and TRBJ2-3; 9 positions match TRBD2. Trimming cost V 5 bases and J 5 bases; bases outside gene matches: 8. Germline loops: CDR1 MRHNA, CDR2 SNTAGT. The CDR3 is made up of 15 amino acids. This CDR3 reads CASSRAGGSQDTQYF. CDR3 nucleotide sequence: TGTGCCAGCAGTCGAGCGGGAGGTTCGCAAGATACGCAGTATTTT.